This TCR beta chain is drawn from a study of shared clonotypes between healthy human individuals. In germline, CDR1 is GTSNPN, CDR2 SVGIG (reference sequence). The ends were cut back, 6 bases at V and 1 base at J, with 13 bases in the middle. The CDR3 runs 14 residues. Using immunoSEQ multiplex PCR, the repertoire was profiled, and TCRdb retains in-frame clones only, with some absent. This sample has approximately 400,000 clones, with about 96% found just once. A remark on this clone: Its target is unknown.

Study outcomes and limitations: Depth of sequencing was expected to influence donor clonotype sharing.

The clonotype comes from a man between 25 and 39 years old in good health. Sequencing used memory CD8+ T cells sorted from blood. Subset indicated: CD45RO+ cells pooled with CCR7-negative TemRA cells. The chain carries TRBV30 and TRBJ2-1; D might be TRBD2 (6 bases). The CDR3 DNA is TGTGCCTGTTCCCGGGACTTTTCCTACAATGAGCAGTTCTTC. Translated: CACSRDFSYNEQFF.